This T cell receptor (beta chain) was profiled in a study of blood T cell repertoires in COVID-19. Repertoires were generated with immunoSEQ multiplex PCR, while TCRdb's copy carries only in-frame clones and drops some. The sample contains just under 350,000 clones, under 95% of which appear only once. The CDR3 consists of 13 residues. Germline V CDR1 and CDR2: SEHNR, FQNEAQ (reference sequence). V was clipped by 4 bases and J by 3 bases, with 7 bases between them. Sample: peripheral blood. The chain has TRBV7-9 and TRBJ2-1, with unresolved D. This TCR was recovered from a woman younger than 30 who had recovered from COVID-19. CDR3 coding DNA: TGTGCCAGCAGCTCCCGTAACTACAATGAGCAGTTCTTC. This gives the protein CASSSRNYNEQFF.